The rows below give T cell receptor beta chains drawn from one sample of a study of cytomegalovirus exposure and HLA in healthy donors. Produced via immunoSEQ multiplex PCR; TCRdb's table is partial and in-frame only. The sample records 110,000 or so clones, 70% to 80% being singletons. Sequencing was performed on PBMCs. Receptor source: a human donor in good health. Each CDR3 is given with its conserved first and last residue. A D gene is named only where the DNA matches it firmly. Rows may omit the clone size; those that give it use once, few, many or a size class.

J gene	V gene	D gene	clone size	CDR3 DNA	CDR3 protein
TRBJ2-4	TRBV5-1	-	few	TGCGCCAGCAGCTTGGATGGGGGAGGCGGGTACATTCAGTACTTC	CASSLDGGGGYIQYF
TRBJ2-2	TRBV6-6	-	-	TGTGCCAGCAGTTACGGGCTGCCGAACACCGGGGAGCTGTTTTTT	CASSYGLPNTGELFF
TRBJ1-5	TRBV6-6	-	-	TGTGCCAGCAGTTCTCCCAGTCAGCCCCAGCATTTT	CASSSPSQPQHF
TRBJ2-2	TRBV4-1	-	-	TGCGCCAGCAGCCCTCCGGTCGGGGAGCTGTTTTTT	CASSPPVGELFF
TRBJ1-2	TRBV6-4	-	few	TGTGCCAGCAGTGACTCAAACAGGAACTATGGCTACACCTTC	CASSDSNRNYGYTF
TRBJ1-1	TRBV5-1	-	-	TGCGCCAGCAGCTTGGGGAGACTCCCGACGGACACTGAAGCTTTCTTT	CASSLGRLPTDTEAFF
TRBJ2-3	TRBV5-1	-	-	TGCGCCAGCAGCCGATCCCGGGGCACAGATACGCAGTATTTT	CASSRSRGTDTQYF
TRBJ2-5	TRBV28	TRBD1	once	TGTGCCAGCAGCTCCCCAGGGACAGGAAGAGAGACCCAGTACTTC	CASSSPGTGRETQYF
TRBJ2-1	TRBV6-5	-	-	TGTGCCAGCACAAAAACAGGACAGTCCTACAATGAGCAGTTCTTC	CASTKTGQSYNEQFF
TRBJ1-1	TRBV5-1	TRBD1	-	TGCGCCAGCAGCATCGAAGACAGGGGATACACTGAAGCTTTCTTT	CASSIEDRGYTEAFF
TRBJ1-5	TRBV2	-	-	TGTGCCAGCAGTGATGGCAGGGATCAGCCCCAGCATTTT	CASSDGRDQPQHF